Listed below are T cell receptor beta chains from one sample, sequenced in a study of T cell repertoires in cytomegalovirus infection. Their antigens are not known. TCRdb itself ran the reads through MiXCR, one entry per CDR3 protein. The sample includes approximately 110,000 distinct CDR3 sequences, around 10% seen only once; the top ten take over 25%. What was sequenced was PBMCs, sequenced either directly or after in vitro stimulation (not recorded which). Receptor source: a human donor in good health (CMV status not recorded). Some clones in this sample may be carry-over from other donors' samples. The CDR3 runs from the conserved cysteine through the conserved F or W. D genes are given only for firm matches. The listing skips clone size in some rows; elsewhere it reads once, few, many or a size class.

j_call clone_size v_call d_call cdr3_aa cdr3_nt
TRBJ1-3 few TRBV5-8 . CASSFPVGNTIYF TGTGCCAGCAGCTTTCCGGTTGGAAACACCATATATTTT
TRBJ2-5 many TRBV7-2 . CASSPIKAPQYF TGTGCCAGCAGCCCTATAAAAGCGCCCCAGTACTTC
TRBJ1-1 . TRBV30 . CAWSVGDGAFF TGTGCCTGGAGTGTAGGGGACGGAGCTTTCTTT
TRBJ2-2 many TRBV6-2/TRBV6-3 . CASRTAGELFF TGTGCCAGCAGAACGGCCGGGGAGCTGTTTTTT
TRBJ2-1 many TRBV6-1 TRBD2 CATGGGASYNEQFF TGTGCCACGGGGGGGGGAGCTTCCTACAATGAGCAGTTCTTC
TRBJ2-1 few TRBV6-5 TRBD2 CASSKRTRHNEQFF TGTGCCAGCAGTAAACGGACTAGACACAATGAGCAGTTCTTC
TRBJ1-5 many TRBV6-2/TRBV6-3 . CASSYPGAGNQPQHF TGTGCCAGCAGTTACCCCGGCGCAGGCAATCAGCCCCAGCATTTT
TRBJ2-1 many TRBV7-3 TRBD2 CASSPSFTSGIKNEQFF TGTGCCAGCAGCCCTTCCTTTACTAGCGGGATAAAGAATGAGCAGTTCTTC
TRBJ2-6 many TRBV4-2 TRBD1 CASSRSGTGGSGANVLTF TGTGCCAGCAGCCGCTCCGGGACAGGGGGCTCTGGGGCCAACGTCCTGACTTTC
TRBJ2-1 few TRBV12-3/TRBV12-4 . CASIPRGGPYNEQFF TGTGCCAGCATTCCCAGGGGGGGCCCCTACAATGAGCAGTTCTTC
TRBJ2-7 many TRBV7-6 . CASSLNKDSYEQYF TGTGCCAGCAGCTTAAACAAGGATTCCTACGAGCAGTACTTC
TRBJ1-4 many TRBV12-3/TRBV12-4 TRBD1 CASSPGTDEKLFF TGTGCCAGCAGCCCTGGGACAGATGAAAAACTGTTTTTT
TRBJ2-1 many TRBV7-9 . CASSLARSSETSYNEQFF TGTGCCAGCAGCTTAGCTCGTTCGTCAGAAACTTCCTACAATGAGCAGTTCTTC
TRBJ1-2 . TRBV19 TRBD1 CASGKDIGQVSSPSGYTF TGTGCCAGTGGGAAAGACATAGGACAGGTATCATCCCCGTCTGGCTACACCTTC
TRBJ2-1 many TRBV12-3/TRBV12-4 . CASSLADIEQFF TGTGCCAGCAGTTTAGCGGACATTGAGCAGTTCTTC
TRBJ2-1 . TRBV20-1 TRBD2 CSARRPAGGHNEQFF TGCAGTGCTCGACGTCCAGCGGGAGGTCACAATGAGCAGTTCTTC
TRBJ1-3 few TRBV20-1 TRBD1 CSASRDSRGSGNTIYF TGCAGTGCTTCACGGGACAGCCGGGGCTCTGGAAACACCATATATTTT
TRBJ2-7 many TRBV7-9 . CASSLGRGGAGEQYF TGTGCCAGCAGCTTAGGGAGGGGTGGCGCCGGCGAGCAGTACTTC
TRBJ1-4 . TRBV7-2 . CASRSNEKLFF TGTGCCAGCAGGTCCAATGAAAAACTGTTTTTT
TRBJ2-1 many TRBV7-3 . CASSLSSSSYNEQFF TGTGCCAGCAGCTTAAGTTCTTCCTCCTACAATGAGCAGTTCTTC
TRBJ2-5 many TRBV7-2 TRBD2 CASSLVIGRGETQYF TGTGCCAGCAGCTTAGTAATAGGGCGGGGGGAGACCCAGTACTTC
TRBJ1-5 few TRBV6-2/TRBV6-3 . CASSYSGPDNQPQHF TGTGCCAGCAGTTACTCAGGGCCCGATAATCAGCCCCAGCATTTT
TRBJ2-1 few TRBV18 TRBD2 CASSPLAGVVRNEQFF TGTGCCAGCTCACCCCTAGCGGGAGTGGTCCGGAATGAGCAGTTCTTC
TRBJ2-7 . TRBV2 . CASSESGARYEQYF TGTGCCAGCAGTGAATCGGGGGCGCGGTACGAGCAGTACTTC
TRBJ2-2 few TRBV28 TRBD1 CASSTGTGGATGELFF TGTGCCAGCAGCACGGGGACAGGGGGGGCCACCGGGGAGCTGTTTTTT
TRBJ2-3 . TRBV11-3 . CASSLDGAGDTDTQYF TGTGCCAGCAGCTTAGATGGGGCCGGAGACACAGATACGCAGTATTTT
TRBJ2-3 . TRBV7-2 . CASSFGTHLSTDTQYF TGTGCCAGCAGCTTCGGGACCCACTTAAGCACAGATACGCAGTATTTT
TRBJ2-7 . TRBV4-3 . CASSQDFGAGYEQYF TGCGCCAGCAGCCAAGATTTCGGGGCGGGGTACGAGCAGTACTTC
TRBJ1-3 . TRBV6-6 . CASTPSSRANTIYF TGTGCCAGCACCCCAAGCAGCAGAGCCAACACCATATATTTT
TRBJ2-2 many TRBV12-3/TRBV12-4 TRBD1 CASSLGGQGYTGELFF TGTGCCAGCAGTTTAGGGGGACAGGGGTACACCGGGGAGCTGTTTTTT
TRBJ2-1 . TRBV12-3/TRBV12-4 TRBD2 CASSLVVSGTDFEQFF TGTGCCAGCAGTTTAGTGGTTAGCGGGACCGATTTTGAGCAGTTCTTC
TRBJ2-1 many TRBV10-1 . CASSEHPAPTPGNEQFF TGCGCCAGCAGTGAGCACCCAGCCCCCACCCCGGGAAATGAGCAGTTCTTC
TRBJ2-3 few TRBV12-3/TRBV12-4 TRBD2 CASSSGLAYAGDTQYF TGTGCCAGCAGTTCGGGACTAGCGTACGCGGGAGATACGCAGTATTTT
TRBJ2-5 many TRBV5-6 . CASSLEFETQYF TGTGCCAGCAGCTTGGAGTTCGAGACCCAGTACTTC
TRBJ2-1 few TRBV7-2 TRBD2 CASSLVADLAGVYNEQFF TGTGCCAGCAGCTTAGTGGCCGACCTAGCGGGAGTCTACAATGAGCAGTTCTTC
TRBJ2-1 few TRBV19 . CASSIVGLAAYNEQFF TGTGCCAGTAGTATAGTTGGGCTAGCAGCCTACAATGAGCAGTTCTTC
TRBJ1-2 . TRBV7-2 TRBD1 CASSPGTGRGGYTF TGTGCCAGCAGCCCAGGGACAGGGCGAGGGGGCTACACCTTC
TRBJ2-1 few TRBV20-1 TRBD2 CSAAGWSGSSEVGSYNEQFF TGCAGTGCCGCGGGGTGGAGCGGGAGTAGTGAGGTTGGCTCCTACAATGAGCAGTTCTTC
TRBJ2-7 many TRBV7-2 TRBD2 CASSPGTSGGIKQYF TGTGCCAGCAGCCCTGGGACTAGCGGGGGGATCAAGCAGTACTTC
TRBJ1-1 many TRBV27 TRBD1 CASSPTGTNTEAFF TGTGCCAGCAGCCCGACAGGGACGAACACTGAAGCTTTCTTT
TRBJ2-2 many TRBV7-2 . CASSLVPPGVGYTGELFF TGTGCCAGCAGCTTAGTCCCTCCGGGAGTTGGGTACACCGGGGAGCTGTTTTTT
TRBJ2-3 many TRBV11-2 . CASRGLGTDTQYF TGTGCCAGTCGTGGGTTGGGCACAGATACGCAGTATTTT
TRBJ2-3 many TRBV12-3/TRBV12-4 TRBD2 CASRRTSGRAFLDTQYF TGTGCCAGCAGAAGGACTAGCGGGAGGGCCTTTCTCGATACGCAGTATTTT
TRBJ1-6 few TRBV20-1 . CSAKNQASGDSPLHF TGCAGTGCAAAAAATCAGGCGTCTGGGGATTCACCCCTCCACTTT
TRBJ2-5 many TRBV7-2 TRBD1 CASSRPGQSKETQYF TGTGCCAGCAGCCGACCGGGACAGTCTAAAGAGACCCAGTACTTC
TRBJ1-5 many TRBV19 . CASTPRWNQPQHF TGTGCCAGTACCCCTCGATGGAATCAGCCCCAGCATTTT